One sample yielded the 13 T cell receptor beta chains listed below, sequenced in a study of cytomegalovirus exposure and HLA in healthy donors. PCR amplification relied on 60 Vbeta primers (plus 13 Jbeta primers). Profiled with immunoSEQ multiplex PCR; TCRdb holds only in-frame clones, not every one. In the table there are around 150,000 clones, around four fifths of which are singletons. Sequences were obtained from PBMCs. These receptors originate from a man in his late teens or twenties in good health and CMV-seronegative.

This sequence joins TRBV7-9 and TRBJ2-7; D possibly corresponds to TRBD2 (5 bases). The CDR3 length is 14 residues. Germline-derived CDR1 and CDR2 are SEHNR and FQNEAQ (reference sequence). Trimming pared 5 bases from V and 1 base from J, leaving 12 bases between. CDR3 protein: CASSLTPGSYEQYF. The DNA of the CDR3 is TGTGCCAGCAGCCTAACCCCGGGATCCTACGAGCAGTACTTC.

This clone was detected a few times. The chain uses TRBV5-5 and TRBJ2-7, with a possible D match to TRBD1 (5 bases). This CDR3 region has 15 residues. V lost 0 bases and J lost 0, with 10 bases in between. The germline gives CDR1 SGHKS, CDR2 YYEKEE (reference sequence). This CDR3 reads CASSLVGVSSYEQYF. CDR3 DNA sequence: TGTGCCAGCAGCTTGGTAGGGGTAAGCTCCTACGAGCAGTACTTC. Variable domain in full (rest from reference TRBV5-5 and TRBJ2-7): DAGVTQSPTHLIKTRGQQVTLRCSPISGHKSVSWYQQVLGQGPQFIFQYYEKEERGRGNFPDRFSARQFPNYSSELNVNALLLGDSALYLCASSLVGVSSYEQYFGPGTRLTVT.

The chain links TRBV2 to TRBJ1-4; 7 nucleotides agree with TRBD1. Germline V lookup: CDR1 SNHLY, CDR2 FYNNEI. The CDR3 totals 14 residues. Trimming cost V 6 bases and J 6 bases; bases outside gene matches: 7. The CDR3 region is CASSLTGRDEKLFF. Written as DNA, the CDR3 is TGTGCCAGCAGCCTGACAGGGCGGGATGAAAAACTGTTTTTT.

The chain links TRBV28 to TRBJ1-4; D ambiguous. CDR3 length: 16 amino acids. Deletions cut 6 bases from V and 1 base from J, with 15 bases between. Germline V lookup: CDR1 MDHEN, CDR2 SYDVKM. CDR3 sequence: CASSPYSGVTNEKLFF. CDR3 coding DNA: TGTGCCAGCAGCCCCTACTCGGGTGTAACTAATGAAAAACTGTTTTTT.

The rearrangement uses TRBV6-6 and TRBJ1-1; 10 bases agree with TRBD1. CDR3 length equals 15 residues. Germline CDR1 is MNHNY and CDR2 is SVGAGI (reference sequence). The V segment lost 2 bases and the J segment 6 bases; nucleotides outside the gene matches: 6. This CDR3 reads CASSYTGQGGSEAFF. CDR3 sequence (DNA): TGTGCCAGCAGTTACACTGGACAGGGGGGTTCTGAAGCTTTCTTT.

The rearrangement links TRBV2 to TRBJ1-4; possible D gene TRBD1, 6 bases. Germline CDR1 is SNHLY and CDR2 is FYNNEI. V was clipped by 1 base and J by 7 bases, with 16 bases between them. This CDR3 is built from 16 residues. The CDR3 loop reads CASSEGGGQRAEKLFF. For the CDR3, the DNA is TGTGCCAGCAGTGAAGGGGGGGGACAACGAGCTGAAAAACTGTTTTTT.

As DNA, the CDR3 is TGTGCCAGTAGTATTTCAGAAGGGGATGAGCAGTACTTC. Residues: CASSISEGDEQYF. The chain is built from TRBV19 and TRBJ2-7; a possible D gene is TRBD1 (5 bases). CDR1 LNHDA and CDR2 SQIVND come from the germline V gene (reference sequence). The CDR3 runs 13 residues. Trimming stripped 3 bases from V and 7 bases from J, with 13 bases between.

The genes are TRBV18 and TRBJ1-6; D is perhaps TRBD1 (5 bases). The CDR3 has 14 residues. CDR1 and CDR2 (germline): KGHSH, LQKENI. Trimming stripped 3 bases from V and 4 bases from J, with 7 bases between. The CDR3 loop reads CASSPQGYNSPLHF. CDR3 DNA sequence: TGTGCCAGCTCACCTCAGGGTTATAATTCACCCCTCCACTTT.

V gene TRBV4-1 combines with J gene TRBJ2-7, with D possibly TRBD2 on 7 matching bases. Trimming removed 2 bases at V and 4 bases at J, with 24 bases between. The CDR3 length is 18 residues. The germline gives CDR1 MGHRA, CDR2 YSYEKL. CDR3 amino acids: CASSQKGGGTGPMYEQYF. As DNA, the CDR3 is TGCGCCAGCAGCCAAAAAGGGGGGGGAACGGGACCTATGTACGAGCAGTACTTC.

The genes are TRBV4-1 and TRBJ2-1; 10 nucleotides agree with TRBD2. CDR1 is MGHRA, CDR2 YSYEKL, per germline. This CDR3 has 16 amino acids. J was trimmed by 5 bases and V by 4 bases; bases with no gene match: 8. The CDR3 spells CASSPVPSGGHNEQFF. As DNA, the CDR3 is TGCGCCAGCAGCCCAGTACCTAGCGGGGGCCACAATGAGCAGTTCTTC.

V usage is TRBV6-1 and J usage is TRBJ1-2, with TRBD1 identical over 7 bases. The ends lost 6 bases at V and 8 bases at J; junction bases unmatched: 12. The germline CDR1 and CDR2 sequences are MNHNS and SASEGT. The CDR3 has 14 amino acids. CDR3 DNA: TGTGCCAGCAGCGACTCAAACAGGGGTCAGGGCTACACCTTC. This gives the protein CASSDSNRGQGYTF.

The DNA for the CDR3 is TGTGCCAGCAGCAAAGGCGGGACAGGAGATCAGCCCCAGCATTTT. As protein: CASSKGGTGDQPQHF. V and J are TRBV21-1 and TRBJ1-5; TRBD1, the table's D call, was not compared with the DNA. TRBV21-1 is described as a pseudogene. The CDR3 length is 15 residues.

The chain combines TRBV6-5 with TRBJ2-1; D perhaps matches TRBD1 (6 bases). Per germline, CDR1 MNHEY and CDR2 SVGAGI. The CDR3 is 14 residues long. Between the trimmed V and J ends, which lost 5 bases and 8 bases, there was a span of 16 bases. This CDR3 is CASSELGQSYEQFF. CDR3 in DNA: TGTGCCAGCAGTGAATTAGGACAGTCGTATGAGCAGTTCTTC.